The T cell receptor beta chain under discussion was sequenced for a study of blood T cell repertoires in COVID-19. Across the study: T cells, B-cell-depleted T cells, or PBMCs provided the cDNA or gDNA that served as material.

The assay was immunoSEQ multiplex PCR, and TCRdb's table has in-frame clones only and misses some. This repertoire shows around 160,000 clones, roughly 93% found once; its top ten account for about 2%. Between the trimmed V and J ends, which lost 2 bases and 5 bases, there was a span of 10 bases. The CDR3 totals 14 residues. CDR1 and CDR2 (germline): KGHSH, LQKENI. Notes on this clone: This sample includes further DNA sequences coding for the same CDR3.

The rearrangement uses TRBV18 and TRBJ1-5; possible D gene TRBD1, 5 bases. The clonotype was recovered from a man younger than 35 with acute or convalescent COVID-19. Specimen: peripheral blood. CDR3 DNA: TGTGCCAGCTCACCAGGTCAGGGTGATCAGCCCCAGCATTTT. This sequence encodes CASSPGQGDQPQHF.